Included here is one T cell receptor (beta chain) sequence, with context. These data are taken from a study of blood T cell repertoires in COVID-19. Libraries were prepared by immunoSEQ multiplex PCR; TCRdb keeps only in-frame clonotypes and omits some of them. The sample has about 200,000 clones, 89% seen once. The CDR3 extends over 15 amino acids. Germline V lookup: CDR1 SGDLS, CDR2 YYNGEE. The ends lost 3 bases at V and 7 bases at J; junction bases unmatched: 8. The sequence came from a woman between 18 and 29 years old who had recovered from COVID-19. The source material was PBMCs or T cells enriched from blood (not recorded which). The chain carries TRBV9 and TRBJ1-4, with TRBD1 matching 8 bases. The chain's CDR3 is CASSADRGRGEKLFF. CDR3 nucleotide sequence: TGTGCCAGCAGCGCTGACAGGGGAAGGGGTGAAAAACTGTTTTTT.